The T cell receptor (beta chain) under discussion was sequenced for a study of CD8+ T cells in alopecia areata. CDR3 size: 14 residues. Per germline, CDR1 SGHRS and CDR2 YFSETQ. The V segment lost 4 bases and the J segment 8 bases; nucleotides outside the gene matches: 8. RNA was extracted and reverse transcribed into cDNA as the sequencing template. Repertoires were generated with immunoSEQ multiplex PCR, while TCRdb's copy carries only in-frame clones and drops some. The sample records approximately 170,000 clones, roughly three fifths being singletons. As to treatment: oral pan-JAK inhibitor, 5-10 mg twice daily. A FACSAria was used to sort CD4+ and CD8+ T cells. These cells came from PBMCs.

The J gene is TRBJ1-4, the V gene TRBV5-1, with 7 positions matching TRBD1. The receptor's source is a human donor with alopecia areata. This specimen was CD4+ T cells sorted from blood, taken at week 4, from a patient treated with tofacitinib. CDR3 DNA sequence: TGCGCCAGCAGCGTCAAGGGGGCTTGGGAAAAACTGTTTTTT. This sequence encodes CASSVKGAWEKLFF.